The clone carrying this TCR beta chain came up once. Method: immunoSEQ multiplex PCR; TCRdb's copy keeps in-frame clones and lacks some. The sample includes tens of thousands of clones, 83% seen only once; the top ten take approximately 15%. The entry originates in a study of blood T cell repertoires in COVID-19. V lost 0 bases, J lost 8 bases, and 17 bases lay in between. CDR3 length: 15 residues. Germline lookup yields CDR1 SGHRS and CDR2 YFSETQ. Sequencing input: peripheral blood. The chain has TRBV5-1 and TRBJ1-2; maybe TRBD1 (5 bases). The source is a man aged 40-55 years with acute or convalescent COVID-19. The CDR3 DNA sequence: TGCGCCAGCAGCTTGGGACGGGGGATATCGAGCGGCTACACCTTC. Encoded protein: CASSLGRGISSGYTF.